There are a few counts of the clone carrying this T cell receptor beta chain. No antigen is known for it. This entry comes from a study of T cells in localized non-small cell lung cancer. Study-level findings and limits: Without multi-region sequencing, intratumor heterogeneity could not be excluded. Greater T cell density in blood accompanied longer overall survival.

Profiling relied on immunoSEQ multiplex PCR, and the TCRdb table lists in-frame clones only, not all of them. The sample holds tens of thousands of clones, around 84% seen once. Trimming took 4 bases from V and 0 from J, leaving 16 bases between them. Per the germline V gene, CDR1 is SGHNT and CDR2 is YYREEE (reference sequence). The CDR3 totals 17 residues. The input for sequencing was peripheral blood, taken before any cancer treatment. The receptor was derived from a female donor older than 55 with stage I lung adenocarcinoma. The chain has TRBV5-4 and TRBJ2-2, with TRBD2 as a possible D gene (5 bases). CDR3 protein: CASSPSPPGSNTGELFF. CDR3 in DNA: TGTGCCAGCAGCCCAAGCCCGCCGGGGTCGAACACCGGGGAGCTGTTTTTT.